These T cell receptor beta chains were read from a single sample in a study of radiation and T cells in renal cell carcinoma. TCRdb's table, derived via immunoSEQ multiplex PCR, lists solely in-frame clones and lacks some. The sample contains approximately 150,000 clones, 75% to 90% of which appear only once. This sample comprised blood, obtained from a patient whose treatment included radiotherapy and nephrectomy. The receptors come from a woman between 50 and 59 years old with renal cell carcinoma. The CDR3 runs from the conserved cysteine through the conserved F or W. The D gene is left open where the match is weak. Size is stated for part of the rows, as once, few or many counts, or as a class when the clone is expanded.

d_call	clone_size	j_call	v_call	cdr3_nt	cdr3_aa
TRBD1	NA	TRBJ2-7	TRBV6-6	TGTGCCAGCAGTTACTCTCCGGGACAGGGGGTGCAGTACTTC	CASSYSPGQGVQYF
NA	NA	TRBJ2-7	TRBV5-6	TGTGCCAGCAGCTTGGAGGGCAGTATAGCCTTC	CASSLEGSIAF
TRBD1	NA	TRBJ1-2	TRBV6-5	TGTGCCAGCAGTTACTCGACGACAGGGAACTATGGCTACACCTTC	CASSYSTTGNYGYTF
NA	NA	TRBJ1-1	TRBV4-1	TGCGCCAGCAGCCAGACCACCAGGGGAGCGAACACTGAAGCTTTCTTT	CASSQTTRGANTEAFF
TRBD1	NA	TRBJ1-1	TRBV5-1	TGCGCCAGCAGCTTCGGGACAGGGCCGAACACTGAAGCTTTCTTT	CASSFGTGPNTEAFF
TRBD1	NA	TRBJ2-7	TRBV5-1	TGCGCCAGCAGCTGGACAGGTGCCTACGAGCAGTACTTC	CASSWTGAYEQYF
NA	NA	TRBJ2-3	TRBV2	TGTGCCAGCAGTGGGGATAGTCGGGGGACGCAGTATTTT	CASSGDSRGTQYF
NA	NA	TRBJ2-7	TRBV2	TGTGCCAGCAGTGATGGCCGAGGGGTCTACGAGCAGTACTTC	CASSDGRGVYEQYF
NA	NA	TRBJ2-7	TRBV19	TGTGCCAGTAGTATAGCTGGGTTCAATACCTACGAGCAGTACTTC	CASSIAGFNTYEQYF
NA	NA	TRBJ2-2	TRBV10-3	TGTGCCATCAGTGAGAGAAGTTTCCCCGGGGAGCTGTTTTTT	CAISERSFPGELFF
NA	few	TRBJ1-6	TRBV7-9	TGTGCCAGCAGCCAAGGGGGGGCAGCCTATAATTCACCCCTCCACTTT	CASSQGGAAYNSPLHF
NA	NA	TRBJ1-2	TRBV6-1	TGTGCCAGCAGGGACGTAGTCTATGGCTACACCTTC	CASRDVVYGYTF
NA	NA	TRBJ2-5	TRBV7-2	TGTGCCAGCAGCTCTGGATTTATTGGAGAGACCCAGTACTTC	CASSSGFIGETQYF
TRBD2	NA	TRBJ2-5	TRBV28	TGTGCCAGCAGCGGGGGGGCCTTGGAGACCCAGTACTTC	CASSGGALETQYF
NA	NA	TRBJ2-7	TRBV7-8	TGTGCCAGCAGCTTCCTCAGAGGGACCTACGGTTGGGAGCAGTACTTC	CASSFLRGTYGWEQYF
NA	NA	TRBJ1-4	TRBV7-9	TGTGCCAGCAGCTTGGCAGAAACAACTAATGAAAAACTGTTTTTT	CASSLAETTNEKLFF
NA	NA	TRBJ2-7	TRBV2	TGTGCCAGCAGTGCGAAGAGCTACGAGCAGTACTTC	CASSAKSYEQYF
TRBD1	NA	TRBJ2-2	TRBV9	TGTGCCAGCAGCGTAGGGGCGACAGGGCGTACCGGGGAGCTGTTTTTT	CASSVGATGRTGELFF
NA	NA	TRBJ2-7	TRBV7-2	TGTGCCAGCAGCCAAGAGGCTTTCTACGAGCAGTACTTC	CASSQEAFYEQYF
NA	NA	TRBJ2-7	TRBV18	TGTGCCAGCTCACAAACGGGGTACGAGCAGTACTTC	CASSQTGYEQYF
NA	NA	TRBJ2-3	TRBV9	TGTGCCAGCAGCGTATTGGGGTCCCGTGAAGATACGCAGTATTTT	CASSVLGSREDTQYF
NA	NA	TRBJ1-2	TRBV5-4	TGTGCCAGCAGCTTGGGGACAGATATTTTCTATGGCTACACCTTC	CASSLGTDIFYGYTF
NA	NA	TRBJ1-1	TRBV6-6	TGTGCCAGCAGTAGAGGGAGGGAATCGGGCACTGAAGCTTTCTTT	CASSRGRESGTEAFF
NA	few	TRBJ2-7	TRBV5-1	TGCGCCAGCAGCTTGGACGGGACACGGGTCTACGAGCAGTACTTC	CASSLDGTRVYEQYF
TRBD1	few	TRBJ1-1	TRBV5-6	TGTGCCAGCAGCATCCGGGACAGGCTCAACACTGAAGCTTTCTTT	CASSIRDRLNTEAFF
TRBD2	NA	TRBJ2-3	TRBV7-2	TGTGCCAGCAGCCTGACTAGCGGTGGCGGGGCAGATACGCAGTATTTT	CASSLTSGGGADTQYF
NA	NA	TRBJ2-7	TRBV7-9	TGTGCCAGCAGCCCCGCCGGGGCTTCGGGGAGCTCCTACGAGCAGTACTTC	CASSPAGASGSSYEQYF
TRBD2	NA	TRBJ2-7	TRBV29-1	TGCAGCGTTGAGGGGGGGAGGCCCAGTTACGAGCAGTACTTC	CSVEGGRPSYEQYF
TRBD2	NA	TRBJ2-7	TRBV7-9	TGTGCCAGCAGCGCGAGCGGGAGGGCCGGCGAGCAGTACTTC	CASSASGRAGEQYF
NA	few	TRBJ1-2	TRBV27	TGTGCCAGCAGTTTACGGGGACAAGGGGGCTACACCTTC	CASSLRGQGGYTF
TRBD1	NA	TRBJ1-6	TRBV10-3	TGTGCCATCAGCCACTCTCCGGGACAGGATAATTCACCCCTCCACTTT	CAISHSPGQDNSPLHF
NA	NA	TRBJ2-7	TRBV5-6	TGTGCCAGCAGCTCCGGGTGGTCAGAAAGCTCCTACGAGCAGTACTTC	CASSSGWSESSYEQYF
TRBD1	NA	TRBJ2-7	TRBV29-1	TGCAGCGCTCTCCGGGACAGGGGTTCCGAGCAGTACTTC	CSALRDRGSEQYF
TRBD1	NA	TRBJ1-1	TRBV4-1	TGCGCCAGCAGCCAAACGGGACAGAATGACACTGAAGCTTTCTTT	CASSQTGQNDTEAFF
TRBD1	NA	TRBJ2-6	TRBV11-2	TGTGCCAGCAGCAGGGACAGGGGGAAATCTGGGGCCAACGTCCTGACTTTC	CASSRDRGKSGANVLTF
TRBD2	NA	TRBJ2-5	TRBV5-1	TGCGCCAGCAGCTTGGCCGCTAGCGGGGTAGAGACCCAGTACTTC	CASSLAASGVETQYF
NA	NA	TRBJ2-5	TRBV6-5	TGTGCCAGCAGTTTACTGGGGACCCAGTACTTC	CASSLLGTQYF
NA	NA	TRBJ1-5	TRBV7-2	TGTGCCAGCGGACAGATTAATCAGCCCCAGCATTTT	CASGQINQPQHF
TRBD1	NA	TRBJ2-2	TRBV19	TGTGCCAGTAGACGGGACAGCGCGAACACCGGGGAGCTGTTTTTT	CASRRDSANTGELFF
NA	NA	TRBJ2-7	TRBV9	TGTGCCAGCAGCGTAGGGGCAGGGTCAGAGTACGAGCAGTACTTC	CASSVGAGSEYEQYF
NA	NA	TRBJ2-1	TRBV10-3	TGTGCCATCAGCCCCCCTGCCGGTGAGCAGTTCTTC	CAISPPAGEQFF
TRBD1	NA	TRBJ1-1	TRBV5-4	TGTGCCAGCAGCTTAAGGGACAGGGACACTGAAGCTTTCTTT	CASSLRDRDTEAFF
NA	NA	TRBJ1-1	TRBV15	TGTGCCACCAGCAGAGATTTGGGGGGTACAGGGACTGAAGCTTTCTTT	CATSRDLGGTGTEAFF
TRBD1	NA	TRBJ2-2	TRBV19	TGTGCCAGTAGTGTGACCGGGACAGGGGGTTCCTCCACCGGGGAGCTGTTTTTT	CASSVTGTGGSSTGELFF
NA	NA	TRBJ1-5	TRBV4-1	TGCGCCAGCAGCCCAAGAGGCGGGGACATCCCCTCGGCCCAGCATTTT	CASSPRGGDIPSAQHF